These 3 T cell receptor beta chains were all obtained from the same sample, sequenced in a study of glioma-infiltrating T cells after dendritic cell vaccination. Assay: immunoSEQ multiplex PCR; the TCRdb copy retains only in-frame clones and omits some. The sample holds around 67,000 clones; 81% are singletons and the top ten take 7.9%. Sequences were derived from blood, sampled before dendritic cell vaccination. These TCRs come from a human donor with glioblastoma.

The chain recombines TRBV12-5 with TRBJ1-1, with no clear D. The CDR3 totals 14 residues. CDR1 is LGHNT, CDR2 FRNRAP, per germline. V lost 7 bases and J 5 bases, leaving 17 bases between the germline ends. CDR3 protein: CASEIGEAGTEAFF. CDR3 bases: TGTGCTAGTGAGATCGGGGAGGCGGGGACTGAAGCTTTCTTT. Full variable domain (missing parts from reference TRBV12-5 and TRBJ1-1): DARVTQTPRHKVTEMGQEVTMRCQPILGHNTVFWYRQTMMQGLELLAYFRNRAPLDDSGMPKDRFSAEMPDATLATLKIQPSEPRDSAVYFCASEIGEAGTEAFFGQGTRLTVV.

The CDR3 loop is CASSPRGTRQFF. The CDR3 nucleotides are TGTGCCAGCAGTCCCCGAGGGACTAGACAGTTCTTC. V is TRBV27 and J is TRBJ2-1; 8 nucleotides align to TRBD2. V lost 5 bases and J lost 13; bases outside the gene matches: 7. CDR1 and CDR2 (germline): MNHEY, SMNVEV (reference sequence). This CDR3 has 12 amino acids.

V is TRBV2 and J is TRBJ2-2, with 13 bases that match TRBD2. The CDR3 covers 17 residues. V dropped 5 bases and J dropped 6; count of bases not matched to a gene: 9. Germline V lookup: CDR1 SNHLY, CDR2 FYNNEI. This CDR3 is CASSHTTSGGAPGELFF. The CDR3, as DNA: TGTGCCAGCAGTCATACTACTAGCGGGGGGGCTCCCGGGGAGCTGTTTTTT.